In its sample, the clone carrying this TCR beta chain was seen once. The antigen remains undetermined. This CDR3 is 16 amino acids long. Per germline, CDR1 KGHSH and CDR2 LQKENI. V dropped 3 bases and J dropped 6; count of bases not matched to a gene: 6. The primer mix had 60 Vbeta and 13 Jbeta primers. This table comes from immunoSEQ multiplex PCR, and its TCRdb copy is limited to in-frame clones, with some not included. The table records roughly 120,000 clones, around 74% of them present only once. The sample is drawn from a study of cytomegalovirus exposure and HLA in healthy donors. Overall study: Earlier sequencing of 150 million to 200 million T cells yielded 95 million to 120 million unique TCR beta sequences.

The study's findings and limits: A later examination showed that TCR association rates differed by HLA locus, with DRB1 most and HLA-C fewest. Within a later analysis, the majority of CMV-associated TCR beta chains appeared HLA-restricted. The listing of fewer than 200 TCR beta chains classed them as cytomegalovirus-associated.

Material for sequencing was PBMCs. The J gene is TRBJ1-6, the V gene TRBV18; the match to TRBD1 covers 9 bases. The origin of this receptor is a woman aged 50 to 60 in good health and CMV-seropositive. CDR3 nucleotide sequence: TGTGCCAGCTCACCGGGACAGGGCCAACTTAATTCACCCCTCCACTTT. It encodes CASSPGQGQLNSPLHF.